This T cell receptor beta chain was obtained from a study of blood T cell repertoires in COVID-19. The overall study: Both acute and convalescent COVID-19 samples were obtained from the United States, Italy and Spain.

Sequencing used immunoSEQ multiplex PCR; TCRdb keeps in-frame clones, though not all of them. Altogether 380,000 or so clones are present, around 87% being singletons, with the ten largest covering approximately 1.2%. This CDR3 region has 15 residues. Germline-derived CDR1 and CDR2 are ENHRY and SYGVKD. V was pared by 1 base and J by 2 bases, with 11 bases between. Participants, about 18 to 89 years old, spanned 25 or so US areas. Participants' own reports of clinical history determined their cohort assignment. For recovered donors of Cohort 3, there were two negative PCRs, clearance, or symptom resolution.

Sequenced: PBMCs or T cells enriched from blood (not recorded which). This receptor was taken from a young man who had recovered from COVID-19. V usage is TRBV10-3 and J usage is TRBJ1-1; D is unresolved. CDR3 in DNA: TGTGCCATCAGTGAGTTGGGAGTTATCAACACTGAAGCTTTCTTT. As protein: CAISELGVINTEAFF.